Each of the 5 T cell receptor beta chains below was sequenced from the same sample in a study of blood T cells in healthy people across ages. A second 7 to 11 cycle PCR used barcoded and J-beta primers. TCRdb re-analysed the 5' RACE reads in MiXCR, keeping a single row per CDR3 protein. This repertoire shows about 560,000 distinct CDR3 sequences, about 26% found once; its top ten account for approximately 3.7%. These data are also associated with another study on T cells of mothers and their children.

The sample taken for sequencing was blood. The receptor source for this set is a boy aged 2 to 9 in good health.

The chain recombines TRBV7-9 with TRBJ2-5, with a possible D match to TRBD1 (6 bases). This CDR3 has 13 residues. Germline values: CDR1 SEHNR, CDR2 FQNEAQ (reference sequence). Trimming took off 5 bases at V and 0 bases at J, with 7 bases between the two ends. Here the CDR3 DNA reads TGTGCCAGCAGCGGGACATACCAAGAGACCCAGTACTTC. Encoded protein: CASSGTYQETQYF.

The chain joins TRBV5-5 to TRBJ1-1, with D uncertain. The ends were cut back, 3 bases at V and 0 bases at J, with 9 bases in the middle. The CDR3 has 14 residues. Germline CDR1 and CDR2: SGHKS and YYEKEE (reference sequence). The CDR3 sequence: CASSSAVLNTEAFF. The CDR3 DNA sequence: TGTGCCAGCAGCTCGGCGGTCCTGAACACTGAAGCTTTCTTT.

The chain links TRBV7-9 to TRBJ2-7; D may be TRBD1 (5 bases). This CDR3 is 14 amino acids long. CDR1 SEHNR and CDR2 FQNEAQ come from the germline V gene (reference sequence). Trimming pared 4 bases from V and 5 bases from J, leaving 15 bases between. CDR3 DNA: TGTGCCAGCAGCTCTCGGACGGAAGGGGACGAGCAGTACTTC. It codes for CASSSRTEGDEQYF.

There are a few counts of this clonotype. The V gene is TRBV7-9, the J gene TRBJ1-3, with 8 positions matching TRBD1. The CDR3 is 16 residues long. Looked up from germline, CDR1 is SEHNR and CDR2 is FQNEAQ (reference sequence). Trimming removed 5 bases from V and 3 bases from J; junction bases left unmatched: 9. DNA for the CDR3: TGTGCCAGCAGCGCCGAGGGGACAGGACTTGGAAACACCATATATTTT. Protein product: CASSAEGTGLGNTIYF.

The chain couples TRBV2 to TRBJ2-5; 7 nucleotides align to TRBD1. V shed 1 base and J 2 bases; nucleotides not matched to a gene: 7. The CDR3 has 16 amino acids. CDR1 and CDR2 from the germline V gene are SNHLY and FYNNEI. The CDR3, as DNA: TGTGCCAGCAGTGAAGAGAAGGGCAGGGGGCAAGAGACCCAGTACTTC. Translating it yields CASSEEKGRGQETQYF.